This passage covers 31 T cell receptor beta chains from one sample sequenced in a study of T-cell reconstitution after alpha-beta-depleted transplantation in children. Preparation of the TCRbeta library involved a method that used unique molecular identifiers. MiXCR, applied by TCRdb to the PCR reads, yields one record per CDR3 protein. Among around 600,000 distinct CDR3 sequences listed, more than 9% were seen once. The sequenced sample was PBMCs from the stem cell graft donor, obtained from the stem cell graft. All receptors derive from a human donor who donated a stem cell graft to a child with acute myeloid leukemia.

With regard to this clonotype: It is likely a read error, because the conserved phenylalanine at the end of the CDR3 is missing. This chain connects TRBV2 to TRBJ2-1; D is unresolved. The CDR3 covers 13 residues. Germline CDR1 is SNHLY and CDR2 is FYNNEI. Trimming stripped 4 bases from V and 6 bases from J, with 10 bases between. The CDR3 reads CASSGLVVNEQFL. In DNA, the CDR3 is TGTGCCAGCAGTGGTCTAGTAGTCAATGAGCAGTTCTTG.

This clonotype showed up many times. This rearrangement joins TRBV7-2 to TRBJ2-7, with D perhaps matching TRBD1 (5 bases). The CDR3 has 15 amino acids. CDR1 is SGHTA, CDR2 FQGNSA, per germline. Trimming took 1 base from V and 0 from J, leaving 10 bases between them. CDR3 residues: CASSLVDQGSYEQYF. CDR3 DNA: TGTGCCAGCAGCTTAGTTGATCAGGGCTCCTACGAGCAGTACTTC.

This clonotype has only a few counts. This chain uses TRBV12-3 or TRBV12-4 with TRBJ2-1, with D uncertain. This CDR3 is 14 amino acids long. Trimming removed 9 bases from V and 6 bases from J, with 18 bases in between. The chain's CDR3 is CASTHLGQSNEQFF. The CDR3 DNA reads TGTGCCAGTACCCATCTAGGGCAGAGCAATGAGCAGTTCTTC.

J is TRBJ1-1 and V is TRBV2; the D is unclear. In germline, CDR1 is SNHLY, CDR2 FYNNEI. V was cut by 2 bases and J by 11 bases, with 15 bases left in between. There are 13 residues in the CDR3. The CDR3 spells CASSESRPPVAFF. The CDR3 nucleotides are TGTGCCAGCAGTGAATCGAGGCCCCCGGTGGCTTTCTTT. Drawing the rest from reference TRBV2 and TRBJ1-1, the complete variable domain is EPEVTQTPSHQVTQMGQEVILRCVPISNHLYFYWYRQILGQKVEFLVSFYNNEISEKSEIFDDQFSVERPDGSNFTLKIRSTKLEDSAMYFCASSESRPPVAFFGQGTRLTVV.

This clonotype was recorded many times. CDR3 nucleotide sequence: TGTGCCAGCAGCTCCGGGACTAGCAGGACAGATACGCAGTATTTT. Its protein product is CASSSGTSRTDTQYF. The chain links TRBV6-5 to TRBJ2-3; 9 nucleotides agree with TRBD2. Per the germline V gene, CDR1 is MNHEY and CDR2 is SVGAGI. Trimming removed 6 bases from V and 3 bases from J; junction bases left unmatched: 7. The CDR3 spans 15 residues.

This clonotype was picked up a small number of times. The chain joins TRBV10-3 to TRBJ2-2; 9 nucleotides agree with TRBD1. Germline CDR1 and CDR2: ENHRY and SYGVKD. The CDR3 runs 15 residues. V shed 6 bases, J shed 3 bases, and the junction held 5 bases outside the gene matches. The chain's CDR3 is CAIRSDRGDTGELFF. In DNA form, the CDR3 reads TGTGCCATCAGATCTGACAGGGGGGACACCGGGGAGCTGTTTTTT.

This clonotype was counted at least ten times. The J gene is TRBJ2-3, the V gene TRBV12-5; D remains ambiguous. Germline values: CDR1 LGHNT, CDR2 FRNRAP. V shed 6 bases and J shed 2 bases, with 6 bases lying between them. This CDR3 region has 12 residues. The CDR3 region has the DNA TGTGCTAGTGGCCAATCCACAGATACGCAGTATTTT. Protein: CASGQSTDTQYF.

This clonotype came up a few times. The junction and the germline gene differ at one end; a read error may be behind it. The chain carries TRBV11-2 and TRBJ2-1, with D possibly TRBD2 on 7 matching bases. This CDR3 is built from 13 residues. Germline V lookup: CDR1 SGHAT, CDR2 FQNNGV. CDR3: CVSGTNSYNEQFF. DNA of the CDR3: TGTGTCAGCGGGACAAACTCCTACAATGAGCAGTTCTTC.

The sample holds a few counts of this clonotype. The chain carries TRBV4-3 and TRBJ2-2; 9 bases agree with TRBD1. J lost 8 bases, V lost 0 bases, and 4 bases had no gene match. The CDR3 has 15 amino acids. CDR1 is LGHNA and CDR2 is YSLEER in the germline V gene. CDR3 sequence: CASSQDPGQGGELFF. In nucleotides, the CDR3 is TGCGCCAGCAGCCAAGATCCGGGACAGGGAGGGGAGCTGTTTTTT.

This chain's CDR3 is CASSQVAGSVNEQFF. DNA of the CDR3: TGTGCCAGCAGCCAAGTGGCGGGATCAGTCAATGAGCAGTTCTTC. This sequence joins TRBV6-1 and TRBJ2-1; a possible D gene is TRBD2 (6 bases). This CDR3 spans 15 amino acids. Trimming took off 6 bases at V and 6 bases at J, with 18 bases between the two ends. Per the germline V gene, CDR1 is MNHNS and CDR2 is SASEGT.

The chain has TRBV14 and TRBJ2-2; D is possibly TRBD1 (6 bases). V was cut by 3 bases and J by 4 bases, with 9 bases left in between. The CDR3 loop spans 14 amino acids. Germline V gene data show CDR1 as SGHDN and CDR2 as FVKESK. The CDR3: CASSHRQATGELFF. In nucleotides, the CDR3 is TGTGCCAGCAGCCATAGACAGGCCACCGGGGAGCTGTTTTTT.

The chain uses TRBV4-2 and TRBJ1-1, with D perhaps matching TRBD1 (5 bases). V lost 3 bases to trimming and J lost 5 bases, with 10 bases between them. The CDR3 has 13 residues. CDR1 and CDR2 (germline): LGHNA, YNFKEQ. CDR3: CASSHGEGTEAFF. In DNA, the CDR3 is TGTGCCAGCAGCCACGGAGAGGGGACTGAAGCTTTCTTT.

The genes are TRBV14 and TRBJ2-1; 11 bases fit TRBD2. Germline values: CDR1 SGHDN, CDR2 FVKESK. V shed 4 bases and J 5 bases; nucleotides not matched to a gene: 7. The CDR3 has 16 amino acids. This CDR3 reads CASSPRTSGRHNEQFF. In nucleotides, the CDR3 is TGTGCCAGCAGCCCCCGGACTAGCGGGCGGCACAATGAGCAGTTCTTC.

This clonotype was seen many times. The chain has TRBV7-9 and TRBJ1-4, with D possibly being TRBD1 (6 bases). The V end was cut by 3 bases, the J end by 2 bases, with 10 bases between. Germline V gene lookup returns CDR1 SEHNR and CDR2 FQNEAQ (reference sequence). The CDR3 extends over 15 amino acids. The CDR3 loop is CASSLTGGTNEKLFF. The CDR3, as DNA: TGTGCCAGCAGCTTGACAGGAGGCACTAATGAAAAACTGTTTTTT.

This clonotype was seen ten or more times. J is TRBJ2-7 and V is TRBV6-5; D gene unclear. Germline loops: CDR1 MNHEY, CDR2 SVGAGI. Trimming took 6 bases from V and 1 from J, leaving 7 bases between them. CDR3 length equals 12 residues. This CDR3 reads CASRQSSYEQYF. CDR3 nucleotide sequence: TGTGCCAGCAGACAGTCTTCCTACGAGCAGTACTTC.

This clonotype was picked up a small number of times. V gene TRBV19 combines with J gene TRBJ2-1, with no clear D. The CDR3 spans 11 residues. Germline V lookup: CDR1 LNHDA, CDR2 SQIVND (reference sequence). Between the trimmed V and J ends, which lost 7 bases and 10 bases, there was a span of 11 bases. CDR3 DNA sequence: TGTGCCAGTATGGACGGGCTCGAGCAGTTCTTC. Protein: CASMDGLEQFF.

The chain recombines TRBV20-1 with TRBJ2-3, with TRBD2 matching 7 bases. The CDR3 is made up of 13 amino acids. Trimming removed 5 bases from V and 2 bases from J; junction bases left unmatched: 4. Per germline, CDR1 DFQATT and CDR2 SNEGSKA (reference sequence). The CDR3 DNA reads TGCAGTGCTTGGGGGGGGGTCACAGATACGCAGTATTTT. Translating it yields CSAWGGVTDTQYF.

This clonotype has a handful of counts. The chain couples TRBV7-2 to TRBJ2-7; 7 positions match TRBD2. This CDR3 spans 13 amino acids. Losses at the gene ends were 5 bases for V and 2 bases for J; bases not matched to a gene: 3. The germline V gene encodes CDR1 SGHTA and CDR2 FQGNSA. CDR3 bases: TGTGCCAGCAGCCAGACTAGCACCTACGAGCAGTACTTC. This sequence encodes CASSQTSTYEQYF.

V is TRBV25-1 and J is TRBJ1-1; perhaps TRBD1 as D (6 bases). The CDR3 runs to 14 residues. Per the germline V gene, CDR1 is MGHDK and CDR2 is SYGVNS. Trimming left V 3 bases short and J 8 bases short, with 16 bases between. Here the CDR3 reads CASSDGGGHGEAFF. In nucleotides, the CDR3 is TGTGCCAGCAGTGATGGGGGGGGCCACGGGGAAGCTTTCTTT.

There are many counts of this clonotype. The chain recombines TRBV28 with TRBJ1-5; D not resolved. The CDR3 has 11 residues. The V gene lost 2 bases and the J gene lost 12 bases, with 8 bases spanning the gap. CDR1 and CDR2 from the germline V gene are MDHEN and SYDVKM. CDR3: CASSLRKGQHF. Here the CDR3 DNA reads TGTGCCAGCAGTTTAAGGAAGGGCCAGCATTTT. Supplemented by reference TRBV28 and TRBJ1-5, the full variable domain reads DVKVTQSSRYLVKRTGEKVFLECVQDMDHENMFWYRQDPGLGLRLIYFSYDVKMKEKGDIPEGYSVSREKKERFSLILESASTNQTSMYLCASSLRKGQHFGDGTRLSIL.

The V gene is TRBV20-1, the J gene TRBJ2-3; 7 bases match TRBD2. V trimming: 6 bases; J trimming: 7 bases; junction bases outside the gene matches: 10. The CDR3 covers 13 residues. Germline values: CDR1 DFQATT, CDR2 SNEGSKA (reference sequence). In DNA, the CDR3 is TGCAGTGCGAGGGGTAGCGGGCAATATACGCAGTATTTT. Translating it yields CSARGSGQYTQYF.

The J gene is TRBJ2-6, the V gene TRBV9; TRBD2 aligns across 7 bases. CDR1 and CDR2 from the germline V gene are SGDLS and YYNGEE. The CDR3 runs 18 residues. J lost 3 bases, V lost 0 bases, and 9 bases had no gene match. CDR3 in DNA: TGTGCCAGCAGCGTAGGCGGGGGAGTACAGCTTGGGGCCAACGTCCTGACTTTC. This codes for CASSVGGGVQLGANVLTF.

This clonotype appeared a few times. For the CDR3, the DNA is TGTGCCAGCTCACCGGGACAGGCCGCCTCACCCCTCCACTTT. This codes for CASSPGQAASPLHF. The chain is built from TRBV18 and TRBJ1-6, with 8 positions matching TRBD1. V shed 3 bases, J shed 10 bases, and the junction held 5 bases outside the gene matches. The germline gives CDR1 KGHSH, CDR2 LQKENI. The CDR3 has 14 residues.

J is TRBJ2-7 and V is TRBV15; 11 bases fit TRBD1. Germline V lookup: CDR1 LNHNV, CDR2 YYDKDF (reference sequence). The CDR3 is 15 residues long. The V gene end was trimmed by 5 bases and the J gene end by 6 bases; junction bases not matched to a gene: 9. CDR3 protein: CATSGEDRGPVEQYF. The CDR3 coding sequence is TGTGCCACCAGCGGCGAGGACAGGGGGCCGGTCGAGCAGTACTTC.

The chain uses TRBV7-2 and TRBJ2-7; TRBD1 aligns across 12 bases. CDR1 is SGHTA, CDR2 FQGNSA, per germline. The CDR3 covers 16 residues. The V segment lost 2 bases and the J segment 4 bases; nucleotides outside the gene matches: 6. This CDR3 reads CASSLSRDRGRYEQYF. DNA for the CDR3: TGTGCCAGCAGCTTATCCCGGGACAGGGGGCGGTACGAGCAGTACTTC.

The gene calls are TRBV6-1 and TRBJ2-7; possible D gene TRBD2, 7 bases. With 6 bases removed from V and 2 bases from J, the gap between germline ends came to 11 bases. The CDR3 spans 13 residues. The germline V gene encodes CDR1 MNHNS and CDR2 SASEGT. CDR3 residues: CASRGGGAYEQYF. CDR3 bases: TGTGCCAGCAGAGGGGGGGGGGCCTACGAGCAGTACTTC.

This clonotype came up a few times. This chain links TRBV30 with TRBJ2-1; 9 bases are a match to TRBD1. Germline CDR1 and CDR2: GTSNPN and SVGIG (reference sequence). The CDR3 length is 13 residues. The V segment lost 8 bases and the J segment 8 bases; nucleotides outside the gene matches: 10. In DNA, the CDR3 is TGTGCCCAAACAGGACAGGGGTTCTATGAGCAGTTCTTC. Its protein is CAQTGQGFYEQFF. The variable domain in full, completed from reference TRBV30 and TRBJ2-1, reads SQTIHQWPATLVQPVGSPLSLECTVEGTSNPNLYWYRQAAGRGLQLLFYSVGIGQISSEVPQNLSASRPQDRQFILSSKKLLLSDSGFYLCAQTGQGFYEQFFGPGTRLTVL.

J is TRBJ1-5 and V is TRBV18; D may be TRBD1 (5 bases). The CDR3 consists of 15 residues. V shed 2 bases and J shed 4 bases, with 12 bases lying between them. CDR1 KGHSH and CDR2 LQKENI come from the germline V gene. As DNA, the CDR3 is TGTGCCAGCTCACCAACAGGCCTAAGAAATCAGCCCCAGCATTTT. This translates into CASSPTGLRNQPQHF.

In this sample, this clonotype turned up a few times. The genes are TRBV7-3 and TRBJ2-1; TRBD2 matches at 7 bases. J gave up 7 bases and V 0 bases, and 9 bases lay outside the gene matches. Germline V gene sequence: CDR1 SGHTA, CDR2 FQGTGA. The CDR3 runs to 16 residues. The CDR3 protein is CASSLTMGGRGNEQFF. As DNA, the CDR3 is TGTGCCAGCAGCTTAACAATGGGCGGGAGAGGAAATGAGCAGTTCTTC.

This clonotype was observed many times. CDR3 protein: CASSLGGGEQYF. CDR3 nucleotide sequence: TGTGCCAGCAGTTTAGGGGGTGGCGAGCAGTACTTC. The chain uses TRBV12-3 or TRBV12-4 and TRBJ2-7, with D uncertain. The CDR3 covers 12 residues. Between the trimmed V and J ends, which lost 1 base and 6 bases, there was a span of 7 bases.

This clonotype was observed a handful of times. This rearrangement joins TRBV12-3 or TRBV12-4 to TRBJ2-5; 7 nucleotides align to TRBD1. V was clipped by 1 base and J by 9 bases; unmatched bases: 11. The CDR3 consists of 15 residues. CDR3 bases: TGTGCCAGCAGTTTAGGGGGAAGGGGGCGATTAGCCCAGTACTTC. It yields the protein CASSLGGRGRLAQYF.